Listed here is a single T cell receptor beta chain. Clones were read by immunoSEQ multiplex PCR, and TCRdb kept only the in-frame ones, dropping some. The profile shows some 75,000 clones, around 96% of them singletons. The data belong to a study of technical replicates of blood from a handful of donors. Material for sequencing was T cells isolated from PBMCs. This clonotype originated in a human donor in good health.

Here the CDR3 reads CAKLRGVLGTDTQYF. DNA for the CDR3: TGTGCCAAGCTCCGGGGGGTATTAGGCACAGATACGCAGTATTTT. V and J are TRBV2 and TRBJ2-3, with 7 bases fitting TRBD2. CDR1 and CDR2 from the germline V gene are SNHLY and FYNNEI. CDR3 size: 15 residues. V lost 10 bases to trimming and J lost 1 base; unmatched junction nucleotides: 11.